Listed here is a single T cell receptor beta chain. In the authors' workflow: Quantification of nucleated cells was approximated via reference gene primer amplification. The data were produced by immunoSEQ multiplex PCR, yet TCRdb's version contains in-frame clones alone and is incomplete. V, J and clone size reflect that table, while D and trimming were determined from the DNA. The data show some 100,000 clones, about 86% seen once. This record comes from a study of blood T cell repertoires in COVID-19. For the study at large: Whether acute or convalescent, the COVID-19 samples came from the United States, Italy and Spain. PBMCs, B-cell-depleted T cells, or T cells provided the cDNA or gDNA that made up the material.

Trimming stripped 5 bases from V and 1 base from J, with 29 bases between. The V gene's germline CDR1 is LGHNA and CDR2 YNFKEQ. The length of the CDR3 is 20 residues. The source of this sequence is a woman aged 65 to 85 with acute or convalescent COVID-19. This chain uses TRBV4-2 with TRBJ1-2; D unresolved. The sample was peripheral blood. The CDR3 loop reads CASSDYIRRGGRQNNYGYTF. The CDR3 nucleotides are TGTGCCAGCAGCGACTATATTCGGCGAGGTGGCAGACAAAATAACTATGGCTACACCTTC.